This T cell receptor (beta chain) comes out of a study of T-cell memory formation after mild COVID-19. TCRdb used MiXCR to reprocess the 5' RACE reads, holding one entry per CDR3 protein. The repertoire consists of about 600,000 distinct CDR3 sequences, with about a fifth occurring once and the leading ten covering about 8.2%. CDR3 length: 16 amino acids. With V trimmed by 4 bases and J by 4 bases, 3 bases remained unmatched. Germline CDR1 and CDR2: SGHKS and YYEKEE (reference sequence). This TCR came from an adult woman who had mild COVID-19 (a few samples of this study predate the infection). Cell type and time point are not known. The material sequenced was PBMCs or a T cell subset sorted from them (not recorded which). The gene calls are TRBV5-5 and TRBJ2-1; 15 bases align to TRBD2. The CDR3 bases are TGTGCCAGCAGCGTCGGACTAGCGGGGGGGTACAATGAGCAGTTCTTC. Amino acids: CASSVGLAGGYNEQFF.